Here is one T cell receptor beta chain with its context. Antigen specificity is unknown. This entry comes from a study of a mutant IDH1 vaccine in newly diagnosed glioma. About the study: Previous care, which was radiotherapy, temozolomide, or both, most often involved both. At week 35 came visit V12, and visit V13 followed at week 47. Study-level points and caveats: Seemingly, top peripheral T cell clonotype changes bore no relation to pseudoprogression.

The time point denotes: week 35, safety follow-up. Doses of 300 ug of mutant IDH1 20-mer peptide were given with topical imiquimod. The donors' diagnosis was new WHO grade 3 or 4 astrocytoma that was IDH1-mutant and ATRX-lost. Profiled with immunoSEQ multiplex PCR; TCRdb holds only in-frame clones, not every one. Among tens of thousands of clones listed, around 84% were seen once. The CDR3 is 15 amino acids. The V end lost 2 bases, the J end lost 2 bases, and 7 bases lay between the germline ends. Germline V gene lookup returns CDR1 MDHEN and CDR2 SYDVKM. This receptor was identified in a man younger than 40 with glioma. V usage is TRBV28 and J usage is TRBJ2-6; no firm D call. The sequencing used PBMCs, collected from a glioma patient whose treatment included an IDH1 peptide vaccine. CDR3 protein: CASSLGRAGANVLTF. The CDR3, as DNA: TGTGCCAGCAGTTTAGGTAGGGCTGGGGCCAACGTCCTGACTTTC.